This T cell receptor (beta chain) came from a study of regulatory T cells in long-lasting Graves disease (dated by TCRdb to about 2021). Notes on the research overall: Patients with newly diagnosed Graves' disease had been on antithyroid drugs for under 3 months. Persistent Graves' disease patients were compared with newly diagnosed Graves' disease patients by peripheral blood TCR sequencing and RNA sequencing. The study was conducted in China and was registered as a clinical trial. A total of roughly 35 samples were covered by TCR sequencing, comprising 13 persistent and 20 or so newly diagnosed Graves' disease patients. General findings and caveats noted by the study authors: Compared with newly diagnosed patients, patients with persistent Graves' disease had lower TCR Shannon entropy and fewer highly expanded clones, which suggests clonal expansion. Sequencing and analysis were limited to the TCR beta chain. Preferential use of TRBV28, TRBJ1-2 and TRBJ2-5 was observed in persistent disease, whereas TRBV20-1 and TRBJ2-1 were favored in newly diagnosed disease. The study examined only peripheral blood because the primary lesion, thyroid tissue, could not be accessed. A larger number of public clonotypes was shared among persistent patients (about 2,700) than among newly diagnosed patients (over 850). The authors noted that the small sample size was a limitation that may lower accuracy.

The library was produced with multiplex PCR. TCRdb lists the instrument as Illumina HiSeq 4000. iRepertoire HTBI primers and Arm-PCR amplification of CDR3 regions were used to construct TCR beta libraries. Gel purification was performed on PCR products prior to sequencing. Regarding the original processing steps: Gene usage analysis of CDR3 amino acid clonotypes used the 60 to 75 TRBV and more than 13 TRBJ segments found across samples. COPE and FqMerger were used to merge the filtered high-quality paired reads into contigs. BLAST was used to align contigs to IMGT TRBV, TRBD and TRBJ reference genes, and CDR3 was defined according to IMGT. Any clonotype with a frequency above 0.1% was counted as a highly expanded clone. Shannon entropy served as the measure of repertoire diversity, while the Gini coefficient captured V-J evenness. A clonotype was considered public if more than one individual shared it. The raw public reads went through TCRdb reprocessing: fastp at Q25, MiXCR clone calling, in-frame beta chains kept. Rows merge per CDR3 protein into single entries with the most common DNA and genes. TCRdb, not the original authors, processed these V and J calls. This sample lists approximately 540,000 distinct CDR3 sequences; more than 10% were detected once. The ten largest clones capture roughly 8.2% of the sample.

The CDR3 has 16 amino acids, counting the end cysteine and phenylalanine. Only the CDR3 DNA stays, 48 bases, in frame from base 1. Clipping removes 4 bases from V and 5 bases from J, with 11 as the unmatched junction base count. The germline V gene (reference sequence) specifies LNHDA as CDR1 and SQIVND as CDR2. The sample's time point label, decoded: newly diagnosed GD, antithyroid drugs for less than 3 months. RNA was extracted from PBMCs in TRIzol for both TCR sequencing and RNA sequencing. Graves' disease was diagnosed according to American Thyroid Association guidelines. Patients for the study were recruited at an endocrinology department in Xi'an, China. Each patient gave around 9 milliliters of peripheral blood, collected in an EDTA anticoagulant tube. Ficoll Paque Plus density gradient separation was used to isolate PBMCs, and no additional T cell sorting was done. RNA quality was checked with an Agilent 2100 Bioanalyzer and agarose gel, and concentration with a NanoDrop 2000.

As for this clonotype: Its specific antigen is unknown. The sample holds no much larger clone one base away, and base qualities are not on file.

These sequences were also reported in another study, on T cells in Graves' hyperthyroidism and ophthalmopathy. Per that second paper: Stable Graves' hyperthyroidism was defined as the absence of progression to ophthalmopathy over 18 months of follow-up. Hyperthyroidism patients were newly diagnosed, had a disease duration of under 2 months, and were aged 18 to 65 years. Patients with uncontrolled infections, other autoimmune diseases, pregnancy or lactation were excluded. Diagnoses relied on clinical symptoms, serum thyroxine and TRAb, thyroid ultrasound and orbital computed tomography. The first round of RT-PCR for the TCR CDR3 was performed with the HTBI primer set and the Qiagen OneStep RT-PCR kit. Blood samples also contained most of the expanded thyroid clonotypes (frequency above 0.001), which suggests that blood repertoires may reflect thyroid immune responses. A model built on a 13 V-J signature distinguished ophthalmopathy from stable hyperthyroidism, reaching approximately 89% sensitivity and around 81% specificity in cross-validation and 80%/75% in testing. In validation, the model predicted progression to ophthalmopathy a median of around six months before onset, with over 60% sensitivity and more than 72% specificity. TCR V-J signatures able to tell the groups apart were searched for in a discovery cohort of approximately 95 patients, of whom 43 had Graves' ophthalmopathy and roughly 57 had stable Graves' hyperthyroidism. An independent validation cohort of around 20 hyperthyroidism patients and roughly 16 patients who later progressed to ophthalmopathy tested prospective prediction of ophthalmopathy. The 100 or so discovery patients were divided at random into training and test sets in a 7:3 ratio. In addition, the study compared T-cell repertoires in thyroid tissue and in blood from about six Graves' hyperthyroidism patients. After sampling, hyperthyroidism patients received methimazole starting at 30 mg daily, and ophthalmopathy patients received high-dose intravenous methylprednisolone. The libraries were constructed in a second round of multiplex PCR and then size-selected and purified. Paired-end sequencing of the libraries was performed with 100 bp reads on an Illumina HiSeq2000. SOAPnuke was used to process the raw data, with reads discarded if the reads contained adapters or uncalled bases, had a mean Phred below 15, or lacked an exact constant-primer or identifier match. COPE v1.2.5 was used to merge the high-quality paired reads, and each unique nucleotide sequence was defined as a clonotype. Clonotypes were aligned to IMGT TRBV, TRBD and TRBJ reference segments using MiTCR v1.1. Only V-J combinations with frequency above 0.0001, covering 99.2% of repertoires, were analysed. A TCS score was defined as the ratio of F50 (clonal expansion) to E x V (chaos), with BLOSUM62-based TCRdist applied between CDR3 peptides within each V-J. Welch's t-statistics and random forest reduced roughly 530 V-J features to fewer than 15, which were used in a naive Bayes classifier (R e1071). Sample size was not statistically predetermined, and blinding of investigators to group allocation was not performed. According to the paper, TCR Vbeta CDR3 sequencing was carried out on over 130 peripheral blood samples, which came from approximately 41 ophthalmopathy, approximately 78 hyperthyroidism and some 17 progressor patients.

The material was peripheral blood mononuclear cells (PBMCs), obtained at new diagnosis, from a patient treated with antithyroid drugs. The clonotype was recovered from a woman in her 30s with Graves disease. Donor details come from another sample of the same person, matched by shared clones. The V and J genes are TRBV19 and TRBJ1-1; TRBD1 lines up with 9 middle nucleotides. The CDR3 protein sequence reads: CASSTQQGQGGTEAFF. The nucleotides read TGTGCCAGTAGTACTCAGCAGGGACAGGGAGGAACTGAAGCTTTCTTT. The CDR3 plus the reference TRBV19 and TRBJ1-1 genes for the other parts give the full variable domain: DGGITQSPKYLFRKEGQNVTLSCEQNLNHDAMYWYRQDPGQGLRLIYYSQIVNDFQKGDIAEGYSVSREKKESFPLTVTSAQKNPTAFYLCASSTQQGQGGTEAFFGQGTRLTVV.